The clone carrying this T cell receptor (beta chain) was seen more than once but under ten times. Its specificity is unknown. The data originate from a study of T-cell memory formation after mild COVID-19. General study results and limits: Prior to infection, memory already included some responding clones, suggesting cross-reactive memory joined.

Trimming cost V 4 bases and J 8 bases; bases outside gene matches: 0. Germline-derived CDR1 and CDR2 are LNHDA and SQIVND (reference sequence). The CDR3 runs to 12 residues. MiXCR, applied by TCRdb to the 5' RACE reads, yields one record per CDR3 protein. The sample has 140,000 or so distinct CDR3 sequences, about 6.1% seen once; the top ten hold approximately 2.2%. The TCR was taken from an adult woman who had mild COVID-19 (a few samples of this study predate the infection). Cell type and time point are not known. The sample consisted of PBMCs or a T cell subset sorted from them (not recorded which). The chain carries TRBV19 and TRBJ2-1; 9 bases match TRBD1. CDR3 region: CASSRQGDEQFF. The CDR3 DNA sequence: TGTGCCAGTAGTAGACAGGGGGATGAGCAGTTCTTC.